These 26 T cell receptor beta chains were sequenced from one sample in a study of regulatory T cells in long-lasting Graves disease. Arm-PCR of CDR3 regions with iRepertoire HTBI primers generated TCR beta libraries. MiXCR, applied by TCRdb to the multiplex PCR reads, yields one record per CDR3 protein. The sample has a few hundred thousand distinct CDR3 sequences, about 11% seen once. As for time point: newly diagnosed GD, antithyroid drugs for less than 3 months. The TCR library used RNA extracted from PBMCs. The same specimen was also included in a second study, on T cells in Graves' hyperthyroidism and ophthalmopathy.

The sample in question was peripheral blood mononuclear cells (PBMCs), obtained at new diagnosis, from a patient treated with antithyroid drugs. These receptors were obtained from a woman aged 18-35 years with Graves disease.

This clonotype was seen a few times. The V and J genes are TRBV6-4 and TRBJ2-1; 12 positions agree with TRBD2. V shed 10 bases and J 9 bases; nucleotides not matched to a gene: 10. The CDR3 spans 14 residues. The V gene's germline CDR1 is MRHNA and CDR2 SNTAGT. The CDR3 sequence: CATSLAGGPGEQFF. The CDR3 DNA reads TGTGCCACCAGCCTAGCGGGGGGGCCGGGTGAGCAGTTCTTC.

This clonotype was seen ten or more times. The rearrangement uses TRBV20-1 and TRBJ2-7, with 9 nucleotides matching TRBD2. The CDR3 covers 18 residues. Losses at the gene ends were 3 bases for V and 3 bases for J; bases not matched to a gene: 18. In germline, CDR1 is DFQATT, CDR2 SNEGSKA (reference sequence). The CDR3 reads CSASPALLREGPLYEQYF. The CDR3 DNA follows: TGCAGTGCTAGTCCTGCCCTACTGCGGGAGGGCCCTCTCTACGAGCAGTACTTC.

This clonotype was observed many times. The chain is built from TRBV7-8 and TRBJ2-2, with TRBD1 as a possible D gene (5 bases). V lost 4 bases and J 0 bases, leaving 9 bases between the germline ends. Germline V CDR1 and CDR2: SGHVS, FQNEAQ. The CDR3 extends over 15 amino acids. The CDR3 coding sequence is TGTGCCAGCAGCTCCAGGGTTGCGAACACCGGGGAGCTGTTTTTT. This codes for CASSSRVANTGELFF.

This clonotype has ten or more counts. This chain uses TRBV10-3 with TRBJ1-6; TRBD1 is a possible D gene (6 bases). There are 16 residues in the CDR3. Germline CDR1 and CDR2: ENHRY and SYGVKD. The V and J ends lost 6 bases and 3 bases respectively, with 15 bases between them. The CDR3 nucleotides read TGTGCCATCAGATCACAACAGGGAGGCTATAATTCACCCCTCCACTTT. This translates into CAIRSQQGGYNSPLHF.

This clonotype was detected ten times or more. The rearrangement links TRBV29-1 to TRBJ2-3; D not resolved. From germline, CDR1 is SQVTM and CDR2 ANQGSEA. This CDR3 has 12 amino acids. V was clipped by 3 bases and J by 1 base, with 5 bases between them. The DNA of the CDR3 is TGCAGCGTTGAGGCGCGCACAGATACGCAGTATTTT. Its protein product is CSVEARTDTQYF.

Only a few counts were recorded for this clonotype. The chain links TRBV9 to TRBJ2-4; D perhaps matches TRBD2 (6 bases). CDR3 size: 17 residues. Germline CDR1 SGDLS, CDR2 YYNGEE. Trimming left V 3 bases short and J 0 bases short, with 16 bases between. CDR3 bases: TGTGCCAGCAGCGGGGGGACTGGGGAAATAGCCAAAAACATTCAGTACTTC. Residues: CASSGGTGEIAKNIQYF. Using reference TRBV9 and TRBJ2-4 for the parts outside the CDR3, the full variable domain is DSGVTQTPKHLITATGQRVTLRCSPRSGDLSVYWYQQSLDQGLQFLIQYYNGEERAKGNILERFSAQQFPDLHSELNLSSLELGDSALYFCASSGGTGEIAKNIQYFGAGTRLSVL.

This clonotype has at least ten counts. The J gene is TRBJ1-1, the V gene TRBV2; D gene uncertain. V was pared by 6 bases and J by 6 bases, with 20 bases between. This CDR3 comprises 15 residues. The V gene's germline CDR1 is SNHLY and CDR2 FYNNEI. CDR3 nucleotide sequence: TGTGCCAGCAGACTTAATACAGCAAGCATCGCTGAAGCTTTCTTT. Translated, it gives CASRLNTASIAEAFF.

This clonotype was counted ten times or more. V and J are TRBV29-1 and TRBJ2-3; the match to TRBD2 covers 7 bases. Germline-derived CDR1 and CDR2 are SQVTM and ANQGSEA. The CDR3 sequence is 13 residues long. The junction had 6 bases not matched to a gene; V was cut back by 7 bases and J by 2 bases. The CDR3 region is CSASRGTTDTQYF. In DNA, the CDR3 is TGCAGCGCATCGCGGGGGACCACAGATACGCAGTATTTT.

This clonotype was observed at least ten times. The CDR3 sequence: CSVGPGTGLYEQYF. The CDR3 nucleotides read TGCAGCGTTGGTCCCGGGACAGGGTTGTACGAGCAGTACTTC. The chain recombines TRBV29-1 with TRBJ2-7; 9 bases agree with TRBD1. Germline-derived CDR1 and CDR2 are SQVTM and ANQGSEA. The CDR3 totals 14 residues. Trimming at V came to 4 bases and at J to 4 bases, leaving 8 bases not matched to a gene.

This clonotype was detected ten times or more. The chain couples TRBV18 to TRBJ2-1; TRBD1 is a possible D gene (5 bases). V gave up 5 bases and J gave up 10 bases, with 9 bases separating them. CDR1 and CDR2 (germline): KGHSH, LQKENI. The CDR3 consists of 11 residues. This CDR3 is CASSATVEQFF. For the CDR3, the DNA is TGTGCCAGCTCAGCGACAGTAGAGCAGTTCTTC.

This clonotype was observed many times. V gene TRBV11-2 combines with J gene TRBJ2-7; D remains ambiguous. Trimming took 3 bases from V and 4 from J, leaving 19 bases between them. Germline-derived CDR1 and CDR2 are SGHAT and FQNNGV. The CDR3 consists of 16 residues. The CDR3 DNA is TGTGCCAGCAGCTTGAGTCAGTCGGGCACACCTTACGAGCAGTACGTC. Translation: CASSLSQSGTPYEQYV.

This clonotype was seen at least ten times. V is TRBV28 and J is TRBJ2-3, with 7 nucleotides matching TRBD2. Germline lookup yields CDR1 MDHEN and CDR2 SYDVKM. Trimming cost V 1 base and J 4 bases; bases outside gene matches: 2. The CDR3 consists of 14 residues. The CDR3 here is CASSLFLAADTQYF. CDR3 DNA sequence: TGTGCCAGCAGTTTATTTCTAGCGGCAGATACGCAGTATTTT.

This clonotype showed up just a few times. The V gene is TRBV29-1, the J gene TRBJ2-3; 13 nucleotides line up with TRBD2. Germline CDR1 is SQVTM and CDR2 is ANQGSEA. CDR3 size: 15 residues. V shed 8 bases, J shed 4 bases, and the junction held 9 bases outside the gene matches. The CDR3 DNA reads as TGCAGCACCATAAGGACTAGCGGGAGAGCAGATACGCAGTATTTT. Translated: CSTIRTSGRADTQYF.

This clonotype occurred many times. The rearrangement joins TRBV6-2 or TRBV6-3 to TRBJ1-1; D ambiguous. Trimming shortened V by 1 base and J by 3 bases, and 9 bases separated the two germline ends. The CDR3 is 14 residues long. CDR1 and CDR2 from the germline V gene are MNHEY and SVGEGT. In DNA form, the CDR3 reads TGTGCCAGCAGTTACTTGGGTTCACACACTGAAGCTTTCTTT. Its translation is CASSYLGSHTEAFF.

This clonotype came up many times. This chain joins TRBV7-3 and TRBJ2-2; no reliable D call. Trimming removed 4 bases at V and 1 base at J, with 4 bases between. Germline assignment: CDR1 SGHTA and CDR2 FQGTGA. The CDR3 covers 13 residues. CDR3 sequence reads: CASSSRNTGELFF. CDR3 DNA: TGTGCCAGCAGCTCAAGGAACACCGGGGAGCTGTTTTTT.

This clonotype occurred many times. The chain employs TRBV28 and TRBJ2-1; tentative D call: TRBD1 (6 bases). Germline assignment: CDR1 MDHEN and CDR2 SYDVKM. CDR3 length: 12 amino acids. V was pared by 10 bases and J by 9 bases, with 16 bases between. In DNA form, the CDR3 reads TGTGCCATCCACAGGGTGGGTAGTGAGCAGTTCTTC. Encoded protein: CAIHRVGSEQFF.

Comments on this clonotype: A much larger clone is a single base away; this may be a read error. V gene TRBV20-1 combines with J gene TRBJ2-4; perhaps TRBD2 as D (6 bases). The CDR3 is made up of 17 amino acids. From germline, CDR1 is DFQATT and CDR2 SNEGSKA (reference sequence). This CDR3 is CSARDVSYGGGGNIQDF. Here the CDR3 DNA reads TGCAGTGCTAGAGACGTGTCTTACGGGGGTGGAGGGAACATTCAGGACTTC.

At least ten counts were recorded for this clonotype. The chain combines TRBV5-5 with TRBJ2-3; D is ambiguous. Germline V lookup: CDR1 SGHKS, CDR2 YYEKEE (reference sequence). The CDR3 extends over 13 amino acids. V gave up 3 bases and J gave up 8 bases, with 13 bases separating them. DNA of the CDR3: TGTGCCAGCAGCTCGACCCGGATTGCTACGCAGTATTTT. As protein: CASSSTRIATQYF.

This clonotype was seen many times. V usage is TRBV11-3 and J usage is TRBJ1-1, with 10 bases identical to TRBD1. The V and J ends lost 0 bases and 0 bases, in that order; junction bases with no gene match: 10. Germline V CDR1 and CDR2: SGHNT, YENEEA. This CDR3 comprises 19 residues. CDR3 region: CASSLDWGTGDQVNTEAFF. In nucleotides, the CDR3 is TGTGCCAGCAGCTTAGATTGGGGGACAGGGGATCAAGTGAACACTGAAGCTTTCTTT. Supplemented by reference TRBV11-3 and TRBJ1-1, the full variable domain reads EAGVVQSPRYKIIEKKQPVAFWCNPISGHNTLYWYLQNLGQGPELLIRYENEEAVDDSQLPKDRFSAERLKGVDSTLKIQPAELGDSAVYLCASSLDWGTGDQVNTEAFFGQGTRLTVV.

This clonotype was recorded at least ten times. V and J are TRBV14 and TRBJ2-3; TRBD1 or TRBD2 may be the D gene (6 bases each). Trimming shortened V by 4 bases and J by 5 bases, and 19 bases separated the two germline ends. This CDR3 spans 16 amino acids. Germline CDR1 reads SGHDN; CDR2 reads FVKESK. The CDR3 spells CASSRTGSRGLDTQYF. The CDR3 DNA reads as TGTGCCAGCAGCCGAACCGGGTCCCGGGGGCTAGATACGCAGTATTTT.

This rearrangement joins TRBV7-9 to TRBJ2-1; tentatively, D is TRBD1 (6 bases). Looked up from germline, CDR1 is SEHNR and CDR2 is FQNEAQ (reference sequence). V lost 5 bases, J lost 6 bases, and 23 bases lay in between. The CDR3 has 17 amino acids. The CDR3 sequence: CASSRYSVGGVTNEQFF. In DNA, the CDR3 is TGTGCCAGCAGCAGATATTCGGTAGGGGGTGTCACCAATGAGCAGTTCTTC.

This clonotype was counted at least ten times. The V gene is TRBV20-1, the J gene TRBJ1-6, with D hard to call. The CDR3 consists of 16 residues. The germline gives CDR1 DFQATT, CDR2 SNEGSKA (reference sequence). The V end was cut by 3 bases, the J end by 8 bases, with 20 bases between. The CDR3 reads CSASSVAPSGDSPLHF. In DNA, the CDR3 is TGCAGTGCTAGTTCGGTGGCGCCGAGCGGAGATTCACCCCTCCACTTT.

This clonotype was observed at least ten times. The genes are TRBV27 and TRBJ1-5; 7 bases map to TRBD1. This CDR3 spans 16 amino acids. J lost 11 bases, V lost 5 bases, and 18 bases had no gene match. Germline values: CDR1 MNHEY, CDR2 SMNVEV (reference sequence). CDR3 DNA: TGTGCCAGCAGTCGAGTTTGGACAGGCGTCCGGGGGTCCCAGCATTTT. The encoded protein is CASSRVWTGVRGSQHF.

This clonotype was detected many times. The V gene is TRBV24-1, the J gene TRBJ2-2, with 13 bases matching TRBD2. V dropped 3 bases and J dropped 6; count of bases not matched to a gene: 3. Per germline, CDR1 KGHDR and CDR2 SFDVKD. This CDR3 comprises 16 residues. This CDR3 reads CATSDPTSGGSGELFF. The DNA for the CDR3 is TGTGCCACCAGTGATCCGACTAGCGGGGGGTCCGGGGAGCTGTTTTTT.

This clonotype was seen ten or more times. The chain combines TRBV28 with TRBJ2-5, with TRBD2 identical over 9 bases. The CDR3 is made up of 17 amino acids. Per germline, CDR1 MDHEN and CDR2 SYDVKM. V dropped 2 bases and J dropped 5; count of bases not matched to a gene: 12. The chain's CDR3 is CASSLLSGGGAGETQYF. The DNA for the CDR3 is TGTGCCAGCAGTTTACTGAGCGGCGGGGGGGCGGGTGAGACCCAGTACTTC.

Only a few counts were recorded for this clonotype. The chain recombines TRBV6-2 or TRBV6-3 with TRBJ1-2; maybe TRBD1 (5 bases). Germline loops: CDR1 MNHEY, CDR2 SVGEGT. This CDR3 region has 16 residues. The ends were cut back, 6 bases at V and 0 bases at J, with 17 bases in the middle. The CDR3 loop is CASRERIGATNYGYTF. DNA for the CDR3: TGTGCCAGCAGAGAAAGAATCGGGGCGACTAACTATGGCTACACCTTC.